The rows below give T cell receptor beta chains drawn from one sample of a study of cytomegalovirus exposure and HLA in healthy donors. Clones were read by immunoSEQ multiplex PCR, and TCRdb kept only the in-frame ones, dropping some. The sample comprises 200,000 to 250,000 clones, more than 65% of which are singletons, and about 1.7% rests with the top ten. The sample taken for sequencing was PBMCs. The receptors come from a middle-aged man in good health and CMV-seronegative. Both conserved end residues are part of each CDR3. The D gene is left open where the match is weak. Size values are once, few and many counts, or a class for expanded clones, and some rows have none.

TRBJ2-2,few,TRBD1,TRBV5-1,TGCGCCAGCAGCCTGGGACAGGGGAGAAGTGGGACCGGGGAGCTGTTTTTT,CASSLGQGRSGTGELFF
TRBJ1-5,-,TRBD1,TRBV6-1,TGTGCCGGACTCAGGGGGCGAGGCAATCAGCCCCAGCATTTT,CAGLRGRGNQPQHF
TRBJ2-1,-,TRBD2,TRBV6-6,TGTGCCAGCAGCCAACTAGCGGGGAACTACAATGAGCAGTTCTTC,CASSQLAGNYNEQFF
TRBJ2-7,-,TRBD1,TRBV6-1,TGTGCCAGCAGTGTCGACAGGGGGCTATACGAGCAGTACTTC,CASSVDRGLYEQYF
TRBJ2-5,-,-,TRBV5-4,TGTGCCAGCAGCCGCGGAGAGACCCAGTACTTC,CASSRGETQYF
TRBJ2-7,-,-,TRBV5-1,TGCGCCAGCAGCTTTGACGGACCTGGACTGGAGCAGTACTTC,CASSFDGPGLEQYF
TRBJ2-3,-,TRBD1,TRBV6-5,TGTGCCAGCAGCCTACAGGGGAACACAGATACGCAGTATTTT,CASSLQGNTDTQYF
TRBJ2-7,-,-,TRBV28,TGTGCCAGCAGTTCAAGAGGTCGAACGTACGAGCAGTACTTC,CASSSRGRTYEQYF
TRBJ2-7,-,TRBD2,TRBV7-2,TGTGCCAGCAGCTTGAAACTAGCGGGAACTGAGCAGTACTTC,CASSLKLAGTEQYF
TRBJ2-1,-,TRBD2,TRBV11-2,TGTGCCAGCACCTGGACTAGCGGCTCCTACAATGAGCAGTTCTTC,CASTWTSGSYNEQFF
TRBJ2-1,-,TRBD2,TRBV19,TGTGCCAGTAGTACCGGGACTAGCGGGAGGGCAGCTGAGCAGTTCTTC,CASSTGTSGRAAEQFF
TRBJ1-2,-,-,TRBV21-1,TGTGCCAGCAGCCCACAAAAAGAGGACAAGCTTAACTATGGCTACACTTTC,CASSPQKEDKLNYGYTF
TRBJ2-3,-,TRBD2,TRBV2,TGTGCCAGCAGCTCTAGCGGGGGCACAGATACGCAGTATTTT,CASSSSGGTDTQYF
TRBJ1-4,few,-,TRBV19,TGTGCCAGTAGAGCTAACAGCGGATCTAATGAAAAACTGTTTTTT,CASRANSGSNEKLFF
TRBJ2-5,-,TRBD2,TRBV29-1,TGCAGCGTTGAACGGTCTAGCGGGACGGAGACCCAGTACTTC,CSVERSSGTETQYF
TRBJ2-5,few,TRBD2,TRBV23-1,TGCGCCAGCAGTCAACGAACTAGCGGGAGGGGAGAGACCCAGTACTTC,CASSQRTSGRGETQYF
TRBJ2-5,-,-,TRBV18,TGTGCCAGCTCACCAAACAGCCAAGAGACCCAGTACTTC,CASSPNSQETQYF
TRBJ2-5,-,TRBD2,TRBV18,TGTGCCAGCTCACCCTCACTCGGACTAGCGGGAGGGTATACAGAGACCCAGTACTTC,CASSPSLGLAGGYTETQYF
TRBJ1-3,-,-,TRBV9,TGTGCCAGCAGCGTAGACCACGTCGGGAACACCATATATTTT,CASSVDHVGNTIYF
TRBJ2-7,-,-,TRBV19,TGTGCCAGTAGTAACTTCTACGAGCAGTACTTC,CASSNFYEQYF
TRBJ2-7,-,-,TRBV7-9,TGTGCCAGCAGCTTAGGAACAGGTACCGAGCAGTACTTC,CASSLGTGTEQYF